This TCR beta chain was captured by sequencing in a study of T-cell reconstitution after alpha-beta-depleted transplantation in children. Unique molecular identifiers were incorporated when the TCRbeta library was constructed. MiXCR, run by TCRdb on the PCR reads, gives a single entry per CDR3 protein. The repertoire has about 270,000 distinct CDR3 sequences, almost 10% of them found once; the top ten carry over 9.5%. The germline gives CDR1 SEHNR, CDR2 FQNEAQ (reference sequence). Trimming stripped 3 bases from V and 2 bases from J, with 12 bases between. There are 15 residues in the CDR3. The clonotype originates from a human donor who donated a stem cell graft to a child with SCID. This chain connects TRBV7-9 to TRBJ2-3; D remains unclear. Here the sequenced sample was PBMCs from the stem cell graft donor, taken from the stem cell graft. The chain's CDR3 is CASSLWGGDTDTQYF. The CDR3 DNA reads TGTGCCAGCAGCTTGTGGGGTGGAGACACAGATACGCAGTATTTT.